This T cell receptor (beta chain) came from a study of CD8 T cells in ankylosing spondylitis. The CDR3 is 16 residues long. Trimming removed 4 bases from V and 1 base from J; junction bases left unmatched: 6. Per germline, CDR1 SEHNR and CDR2 FQNEAQ (reference sequence). TCRdb fed the 5' RACE reads into MiXCR, producing one record per CDR3 protein. The data hold a few hundred thousand distinct CDR3 sequences, with 20% observed a single time. This sequence originates from a male donor with ankylosing spondylitis or in good health (not recorded which). Sequencing was carried out using blood, either unsorted or a sorted T cell fraction (not recorded which). The chain links TRBV7-9 to TRBJ2-3, with 9 bases lining up with TRBD1. The DNA of the CDR3 is TGTGCCAGCAGCTCAACAGACAGGGGGGGCACAGATACGCAGTATTTT. This sequence encodes CASSSTDRGGTDTQYF.